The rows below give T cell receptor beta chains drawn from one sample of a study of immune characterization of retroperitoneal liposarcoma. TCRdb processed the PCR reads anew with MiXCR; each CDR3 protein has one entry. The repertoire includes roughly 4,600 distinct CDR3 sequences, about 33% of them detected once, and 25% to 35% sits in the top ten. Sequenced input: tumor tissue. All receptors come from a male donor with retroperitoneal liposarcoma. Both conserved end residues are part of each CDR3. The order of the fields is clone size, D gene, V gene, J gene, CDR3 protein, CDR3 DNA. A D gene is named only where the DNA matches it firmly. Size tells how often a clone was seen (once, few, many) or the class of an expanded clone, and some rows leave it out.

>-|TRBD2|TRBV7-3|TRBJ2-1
CASSFEGLADNEQFF
TGTGCCAGCAGCTTCGAGGGACTAGCCGACAATGAGCAGTTCTTC
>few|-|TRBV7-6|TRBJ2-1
CASSLAAGQLSYEQFF
TGTGCCAGCAGCTTAGCGGCGGGACAGCTCTCCTACGAGCAGTTCTTC
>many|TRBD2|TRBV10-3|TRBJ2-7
CAIRVAGEAQRHEQYF
TGTGCCATCAGAGTAGCGGGAGAGGCCCAGCGCCACGAGCAGTACTTC
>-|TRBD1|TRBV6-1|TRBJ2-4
CASSAGQGANIQYF
TGTGCCAGCAGTGCAGGACAGGGGGCGAACATTCAGTACTTC
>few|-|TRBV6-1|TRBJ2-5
CASSERDEQYF
TGTGCCAGCAGTGAAAGGGATGAGCAGTACTTC
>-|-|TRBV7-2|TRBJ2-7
CASSLGFGSEQYF
TGTGCCAGCAGCTTAGGTTTCGGGAGCGAGCAGTACTTC
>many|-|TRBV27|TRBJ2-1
CASSPRDGEETQFF
TGTGCCAGCAGTCCCCGGGACGGGGAAGAGACCCAGTTCTTC
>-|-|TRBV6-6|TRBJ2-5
CATLPYSGGGREETQYF
TGTGCCACCCTACCATACTCAGGGGGGGGGCGCGAGGAGACCCAGTACTTC
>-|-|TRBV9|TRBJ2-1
CASSPTANSYNEQFF
TGTGCCAGCAGTCCCACAGCTAACTCCTACAATGAGCAGTTCTTC
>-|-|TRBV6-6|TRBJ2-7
CASSYGQGQYEQYF
TGTGCCAGCAGTTACGGGCAGGGTCAGTACGAGCAGTACTTC
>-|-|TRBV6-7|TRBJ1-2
CASSPHREGGGYGYTF
TGTGCCAGCAGTCCACACAGGGAAGGGGGGGGTTATGGCTACACCTTC
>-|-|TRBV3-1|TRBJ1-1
CASSPGVGTEAFF
TGTGCCAGCAGTCCTGGGGTGGGCACTGAAGCTTTCTTT
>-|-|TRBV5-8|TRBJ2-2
CASSLGEAGRELFF
TGTGCCAGCAGCCTCGGGGAAGCGGGCCGGGAGCTGTTTTTT
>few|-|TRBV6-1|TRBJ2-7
CASSTRPYEQYF
TGTGCCAGTTCGACCCGACCCTACGAGCAGTACTTC